Listed below are T cell receptor beta chains from one sample, sequenced in a study of T cell repertoires in cytomegalovirus infection. TCRdb analysed the reads with MiXCR anew, one entry per CDR3 protein. The sample shows 200,000 to 250,000 distinct CDR3 sequences, under 8.5% of them seen only once. Sequencing was carried out using PBMCs. These receptors all come from a human donor in good health (CMV status not recorded). Some clones in this sample may be carry-over from other donors' samples. CDR3s include the opening cysteine and the closing phenylalanine or tryptophan. The D gene is left open where the match is weak. Clone size is not always given. Where it is, it says once, few, many or a class for expanded clones.

NA	TRBD2	TRBV20-1	TRBJ2-7	TGCAGTGCTAGAGATCTTACTAGCGGACCATACGAGCAGTACTTC	CSARDLTSGPYEQYF
NA	NA	TRBV30	TRBJ1-5	TGTGCCTCTGATGCAGGGTTCAATCAGCCCCAGCATTTT	CASDAGFNQPQHF
many	NA	TRBV2	TRBJ1-5	TGTGCCAGCAGTAAAACAGGGCTAGGGAATCAGCCCCAGCATTTT	CASSKTGLGNQPQHF
many	NA	TRBV7-2	TRBJ2-3	TGTGCCAGCAGCTTAGTAGGGGGGTTAACAGATACGCAGTATTTT	CASSLVGGLTDTQYF
many	TRBD1	TRBV7-2	TRBJ1-3	TGTGCCAGCAGCCCACACGGGACAGGGGATGGAAACACCATATATTTT	CASSPHGTGDGNTIYF
NA	NA	TRBV30	TRBJ2-1	TGTGCCTGGAGGGAGGGGCGCCTTCACAATGAGCAGTTCTTC	CAWREGRLHNEQFF
many	NA	TRBV20-1	TRBJ1-1	TGCAGTGCTAGGCCCCAGGGAGACACTGAAGCTTTCTTT	CSARPQGDTEAFF
many	NA	TRBV4-1	TRBJ2-7	TGCGCCAGCAGCCAAGTTCTCTTCCGCGAGCAGTACTTC	CASSQVLFREQYF
many	NA	TRBV20-1	TRBJ1-1	TGCAGTGCTAGAGACGGGAGAATGAGGGGCACTGAAGCTTTCTTT	CSARDGRMRGTEAFF
many	NA	TRBV5-4	TRBJ1-1	TGTGCCAGCACCTGGTTCGTGGAGGGCACTGAAGCTTTCTTT	CASTWFVEGTEAFF
many	NA	TRBV4-1	TRBJ2-1	TGCGCCAGCAGCCAAGTTAGAAGCAATGAGCAGTTCTTC	CASSQVRSNEQFF
many	NA	TRBV7-2	TRBJ2-5	TGTGCCAGCAGCTTTACAGGGCTCCAAGAGACCCAGTACTTC	CASSFTGLQETQYF
many	TRBD1	TRBV6-1	TRBJ2-2	TGTGCCAGCAGCCTCAAAAGACAGGGGTACACCGGGGAGCTGTTTTTT	CASSLKRQGYTGELFF
many	TRBD1	TRBV7-6	TRBJ2-5	TGTGCCAGCAGCTTAAGGACGGACAGGGCCCAAGAGACCCAGTACTTC	CASSLRTDRAQETQYF
many	TRBD1	TRBV29-1	TRBJ1-1	TGCAGCGTGTCCCCAGGGGGGAACACTGAAGCTTTCTTT	CSVSPGGNTEAFF
many	TRBD2	TRBV20-1	TRBJ2-1	TGCAGTGCTACTCCCGGGACTAGCCAGAATGAGCAGTTCTTC	CSATPGTSQNEQFF
many	NA	TRBV28	TRBJ2-1	TGTGCCAGCAGTTTATTCGGCAGGGAATCCTACAATGAGCAGTTCTTC	CASSLFGRESYNEQFF
many	TRBD1	TRBV6-2/TRBV6-3	TRBJ1-1	TGTGCCAGCAGTTACCGACGACAGGGGCCTGAAGCTTTCTTT	CASSYRRQGPEAFF
many	TRBD1	TRBV6-2/TRBV6-3	TRBJ1-4	TGTGCCAGCAGTTACTCTCAGGGGGCGGACGAAAAACTGTTTTTT	CASSYSQGADEKLFF
many	NA	TRBV20-1	TRBJ2-1	TGCAGTGCTAGAGATGACGCCAGTTGGTCCTACAATGAGCAGTTCTTC	CSARDDASWSYNEQFF
many	TRBD1	TRBV6-5	TRBJ1-5	TGTGCCAGCAGCAAGACCGGGACAGGGGTAGCTCAGCCCCAGCATTTT	CASSKTGTGVAQPQHF
many	NA	TRBV5-1	TRBJ2-1	TGCGCCAGCAGCTCGGGGACGTATGAGCAGTTCTTC	CASSSGTYEQFF
many	NA	TRBV11-2	TRBJ2-3	TGTGCCAGCAGCACCCGGACAGTCGTAAGAGATACGCAGTATTTT	CASSTRTVVRDTQYF
many	NA	TRBV19	TRBJ2-5	TGTGCCAGTAGAGGGGGACGGCCGCCCGGGGAGACCCAGTACTTC	CASRGGRPPGETQYF
many	TRBD1	TRBV7-2	TRBJ1-6	TGTGCCAGCAGTCACGACAGGGCCGGCGATTCACCCCTCCACTTT	CASSHDRAGDSPLHF
NA	NA	TRBV20-1	TRBJ1-1	TGCAGTGCCATAGCGCCTAAGGGGTTGAGGACTGAAGCTTTCTTT	CSAIAPKGLRTEAFF
many	NA	TRBV19	TRBJ1-2	TGTGCCAGTAATATCGGGGGATCTACAGCTAACTATGGCTACACCTTC	CASNIGGSTANYGYTF
many	NA	TRBV6-2/TRBV6-3	TRBJ1-2	TGTGCCAGCACCCGGGACCGCCTCGATGGCTACACCTTC	CASTRDRLDGYTF
many	NA	TRBV3-1	TRBJ1-6	TGTGCTACCAATAGCCGGCTGTCAAATTCACCCCTCCACTTT	CATNSRLSNSPLHF
many	TRBD1	TRBV4-2	TRBJ2-1	TGTGCCAGCAGCCAAGCAGGGGGAAAATCCTACAATGAGCAGTTCTTC	CASSQAGGKSYNEQFF
many	TRBD2	TRBV7-2	TRBJ2-5	TGTGCCAGCAGCTTCCTCCTTCCGACTAGCGGGGGGGTGGTAGGGACCCAGTACTTC	CASSFLLPTSGGVVGTQYF
many	TRBD1	TRBV6-2/TRBV6-3	TRBJ2-7	TGTGCCAGCAGTTACTCGAACAAGGGACAGGGGGTCGACTACGAGCAGTACTTC	CASSYSNKGQGVDYEQYF
many	NA	TRBV7-2	TRBJ1-5	TGTGCCAGCAGCTTAGACAGGGAACAGCCCCAGCATTTT	CASSLDREQPQHF
many	NA	TRBV6-5	TRBJ1-5	TGTGCCAGCAGCCGCACTATTAGCAATCAGCCCCAGCATTTT	CASSRTISNQPQHF
many	TRBD2	TRBV7-3	TRBJ2-2	TGTGCCAGCAGCTCTAGCGGGGGGGCCCACACCGGGGAGCTGTTTTTT	CASSSSGGAHTGELFF
few	TRBD1	TRBV28	TRBJ1-2	TGTGCCAGCAGTCAGACAGGGTCGGGAGGAGGCTACACCTTC	CASSQTGSGGGYTF
many	NA	TRBV5-5	TRBJ1-1	TGTGCCAGCAGCCCTACAGGGTCCACTGAAGCTTTCTTT	CASSPTGSTEAFF
NA	NA	TRBV29-1	TRBJ1-2	TGCAGCGTTGCCGGGGCGGTCTATGGCTACACCTTC	CSVAGAVYGYTF
many	NA	TRBV7-2	TRBJ2-7	TGTGCCAGCAGCTTAGGGGGGGGCTCTGGCTACGAGCAGTACTTC	CASSLGGGSGYEQYF
many	NA	TRBV10-3	TRBJ2-5	TGTGCCATCGGCCAAGAGACCCAGTACTTC	CAIGQETQYF
few	TRBD1	TRBV20-1	TRBJ1-5	TGCAGTGCTAGACAGGGGGGAAATCAGCCCCAGCATTTT	CSARQGGNQPQHF
many	NA	TRBV7-2	TRBJ1-1	TGTGCCAGCAGCTCCCTCAGCGGGGGCTCTATCGCTTTCTTT	CASSSLSGGSIAFF
many	TRBD1	TRBV5-1	TRBJ2-5	TGCGCCAGCAGCGTCACCGGGACAGGGGACCAAGAGACCCAGTACTTC	CASSVTGTGDQETQYF
few	TRBD2	TRBV28	TRBJ2-7	TGTGCCAGCAGGGGGACTAGCTTTAAGCAGTACTTC	CASRGTSFKQYF
many	NA	TRBV6-2/TRBV6-3	TRBJ1-2	TGTGCCAGCACTAGGCGAGGGGAAGACTATGGCTACACCTTC	CASTRRGEDYGYTF
NA	NA	TRBV6-2/TRBV6-3	TRBJ2-7	TGTGCCAGCAGATACCCCGGGACCCTCTTAGGCCACGAGCAGTACTTC	CASRYPGTLLGHEQYF
many	TRBD2	TRBV12-3/TRBV12-4	TRBJ2-5	TGTGCCAGCAGTTCTCGGGGTAGCGGGGGGCAAGAGACCCAGTACTTC	CASSSRGSGGQETQYF
NA	NA	TRBV5-6	TRBJ1-1	TGTGCCAGCAGCCGGTCAACAGCTTTGAACACTGAAGCTTTCTTT	CASSRSTALNTEAFF
many	TRBD2	TRBV12-3/TRBV12-4	TRBJ2-1	TGTGCCAGCAGTTTAGGGGGGGTAGCGGGGGGCCCATTCTACAATGAGCAGTTCTTC	CASSLGGVAGGPFYNEQFF
many	TRBD2	TRBV7-2	TRBJ2-1	TGTGCCAGCAGCTTAGACGGAGCGGGGGGGCGATCTGAGCAGTTCTTC	CASSLDGAGGRSEQFF
many	NA	TRBV6-2/TRBV6-3	TRBJ2-2	TGTGCCAGCAGGACTTTGGGCGGGGAGCTGTTTTTT	CASRTLGGELFF
many	TRBD1	TRBV6-1	TRBJ2-1	TGTGCCAGCAGTCCCTCCTCCCCGGGACAGGGTTGGAATGAGCAGTTCTTC	CASSPSSPGQGWNEQFF
NA	NA	TRBV5-6	TRBJ1-2	TGTGCCAGCAGCTCCGACCAGGGAATCGGCTATGGCTACACCTTC	CASSSDQGIGYGYTF
many	TRBD1	TRBV12-3/TRBV12-4	TRBJ1-2	TGTGCCAGCAGTCCCCTACAGGGGAGGCCTGTGGGCTATGGCTACACCTTC	CASSPLQGRPVGYGYTF
many	NA	TRBV7-2	TRBJ2-1	TGTGCCAGCAGCTTAGTTGGGGGAGGCGAGCAGTTCTTC	CASSLVGGGEQFF
few	NA	TRBV29-1	TRBJ1-2	TGCAGCGTTGGGGGGGCAGCCCCTAACTATGGCTACACCTTC	CSVGGAAPNYGYTF
once	NA	TRBV27	TRBJ2-7	TGTGCCAGCAGTTGGTGCGGCTCCTACGAGCAGTACTTC	CASSWCGSYEQYF
many	NA	TRBV12-3/TRBV12-4	TRBJ2-3	TGTGCCAGCAGTCCAGGACAGTTCACAGATACGCAGTATTTT	CASSPGQFTDTQYF
many	TRBD2	TRBV7-2	TRBJ2-5	TGTGCCAGCAGCTCAACCCAGGTCCGGCGGGGGTTTGGGGAGACCCAGTACTTC	CASSSTQVRRGFGETQYF
many	NA	TRBV5-4	TRBJ2-4	TGTGCCAGCAGCTTGAAGGGTCACGGCATTCAGTACTTC	CASSLKGHGIQYF